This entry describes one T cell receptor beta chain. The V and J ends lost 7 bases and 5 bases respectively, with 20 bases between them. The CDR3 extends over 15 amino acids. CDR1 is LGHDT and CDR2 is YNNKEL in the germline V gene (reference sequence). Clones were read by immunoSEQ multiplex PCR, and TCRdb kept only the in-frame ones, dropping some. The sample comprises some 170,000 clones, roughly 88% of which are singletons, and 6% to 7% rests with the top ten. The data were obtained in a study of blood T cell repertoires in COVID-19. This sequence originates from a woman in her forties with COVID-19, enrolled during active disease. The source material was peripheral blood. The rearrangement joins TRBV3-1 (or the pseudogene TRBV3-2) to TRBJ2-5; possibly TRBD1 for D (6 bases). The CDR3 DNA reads TGTGCCAGCACCCATTACGAGGGGGAGCGGGAGACCCAGTACTTC. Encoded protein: CASTHYEGERETQYF.